One and the same sample provided the 6 T cell receptor beta chains below, sequenced in a study of CD8 T cells in ankylosing spondylitis. TCRdb analysed the 5' RACE reads with MiXCR anew, one entry per CDR3 protein. The top ten clones hold about 4% of a sample with 100,000 to 150,000 distinct CDR3 sequences, roughly an eighth of them seen once. Material: blood, either unsorted or a sorted T cell fraction (not recorded which). The receptors were sampled from a female donor with ankylosing spondylitis or in good health (not recorded which).

This clonotype has a count of ten or more. V is TRBV5-1 and J is TRBJ2-1; a weak D match, TRBD2 (6 bases). Trimming removed 6 bases from V and 7 bases from J, with 20 bases in between. This CDR3 has 15 amino acids. The germline gives CDR1 SGHRS, CDR2 YFSETQ. The CDR3 nucleotides are TGCGCCAGCACCCCAGCCGGGGACTCATCTAATGAGCAGTTCTTC. Its protein product is CASTPAGDSSNEQFF. The full variable domain, with the rest looked up from reference TRBV5-1 and TRBJ2-1, is KAGVTQTPRYLIKTRGQQVTLSCSPISGHRSVSWYQQTPGQGLQFLFEYFSETQRNKGNFPGRFSGRQFSNSRSEMNVSTLELGDSALYLCASTPAGDSSNEQFFGPGTRLTVL.

In this sample, this clonotype turned up many times. The chain is built from TRBV12-3 or TRBV12-4 and TRBJ2-2; no clear D gene. V dropped 6 bases and J dropped 3 bases, with 8 bases sitting between them. The CDR3 is 13 residues long. Here the CDR3 DNA reads TGTGCCAGCAGCCGAGATTACACCGGGGAGCTGTTTTTT. This encodes CASSRDYTGELFF.

There are many counts of this clonotype. The rearrangement links TRBV6-1 to TRBJ1-5; possible D gene TRBD1, 5 bases. In germline, CDR1 is MNHNS, CDR2 SASEGT. V was cut by 6 bases and J by 6 bases, with 9 bases left in between. The CDR3 is made up of 12 amino acids. Here the CDR3 reads CASRDGGQPQHF. DNA of the CDR3: TGTGCCAGCAGAGACGGGGGTCAGCCCCAGCATTTT.

This clonotype was picked up many times. This rearrangement joins TRBV20-1 to TRBJ2-2; TRBD1 aligns across 7 bases. After removal of 3 bases from V and 6 bases from J, the junction contained 10 bases not matched to a gene. The germline CDR1 and CDR2 sequences are DFQATT and SNEGSKA (reference sequence). This CDR3 comprises 15 residues. CDR3: CSASPGQGVAGELFF. In nucleotides, the CDR3 is TGCAGTGCTAGCCCGGGCCAGGGGGTCGCCGGGGAGCTGTTTTTT.

This clonotype was counted once. At one of its ends the junction is not consistent with the germline gene, which may arise from a read error. The V gene is TRBV12-3 or TRBV12-4, the J gene TRBJ2-7, with D perhaps matching TRBD2 (6 bases). The CDR3 loop spans 13 amino acids. The CDR3 DNA reads as TGTACCAGCAGTTGTGGGACTTTGCTCGAGCAGTACTTC. Protein sequence: CTSSCGTLLEQYF.

In this sample, this clonotype turned up many times. This chain uses TRBV12-3 or TRBV12-4 with TRBJ2-1; 13 bases map to TRBD2. The CDR3 has 15 amino acids. J lost 7 bases, V lost 8 bases, and 8 bases had no gene match. CDR3 in DNA: TGTGCCAGCTTCGGGACTAGCGGGATGAGGAATGAGCAGTTCTTC. This translates into CASFGTSGMRNEQFF.